This entry lists 10 T cell receptor beta chains sequenced from one sample in a study of long-term antiretroviral therapy in people with HIV. The run of the v3.0 immunoSEQ assay was at survey level. Profiled with immunoSEQ multiplex PCR; TCRdb holds only in-frame clones, not every one. The sample lists tens of thousands of clones; roughly 96% were seen once. The source material was unsorted PBMCs, sampled roughly 6.2 years after starting antiretroviral therapy. Receptors originate from a man aged 25-40 years with HIV.

The chain links TRBV7-9 to TRBJ2-7; no reliable D call. The germline V and J ends were trimmed by 5 bases and 1 base, with 6 bases remaining between them. The germline V gene encodes CDR1 SEHNR and CDR2 FQNEAQ (reference sequence). The CDR3 has 12 amino acids. The CDR3 DNA is TGTGCCAGCAGCATCCTTTCCTACGAGCAGTACTTC. This translates into CASSILSYEQYF.

The rearrangement joins TRBV11-2 to TRBJ2-5, with D perhaps TRBD2 (6 bases). Germline CDR1 and CDR2: SGHAT and FQNNGV. The CDR3 totals 12 residues. V was pared by 10 bases and J by 0 bases, with 9 bases between. The CDR3 loop is CATRDYQETQYF. The CDR3 nucleotides are TGTGCCACCCGGGACTACCAAGAGACCCAGTACTTC.

This chain links TRBV11-2 with TRBJ1-5; 7 bases agree with TRBD1. V gave up 1 base and J gave up 0 bases; unmatched junction bases: 9. The V gene's germline CDR1 is SGHAT and CDR2 FQNNGV. The CDR3 sequence is 18 residues long. The CDR3 DNA sequence: TGTGCCAGCAGCTTAGTAGATGGGACAGTTCTTAGCAATCAGCCCCAGCATTTT. It encodes CASSLVDGTVLSNQPQHF.

Only one count was recorded for this clone. The rearrangement joins TRBV10-3 to TRBJ1-5; TRBD1 matches at 9 bases. Germline assignment: CDR1 ENHRY and CDR2 SYGVKD. V dropped 6 bases and J dropped 5; count of bases not matched to a gene: 5. The CDR3 extends over 14 amino acids. For the CDR3, the DNA is TGTGCCATCAGCTCGGACAGGGGACATCAGCCCCAGCATTTT. Amino acid sequence: CAISSDRGHQPQHF.

The J gene is TRBJ2-7, the V gene TRBV28; possible D gene TRBD1, 6 bases. The CDR3 extends over 12 amino acids. V dropped 6 bases and J dropped 6 bases, with 12 bases sitting between them. Germline V gene lookup returns CDR1 MDHEN and CDR2 SYDVKM. The CDR3 nucleotides are TGTGCCAGCAGCACAGACAGGCCCGAGCAGTACTTC. As protein: CASSTDRPEQYF.

The V call is TRBV7-2, the J call TRBJ2-7; D is perhaps TRBD1 or TRBD2 (6 bases each). Trimming left V 3 bases short and J 3 bases short, with 9 bases between. The CDR3 runs 13 residues. Germline-derived CDR1 and CDR2 are SGHTA and FQGNSA. The CDR3 spells CASSFGGGYEQYF. The CDR3 DNA sequence: TGTGCCAGCAGCTTTGGAGGGGGCTACGAGCAGTACTTC.

This clone turned up a few times. V is TRBV6-1 and J is TRBJ2-7; D could derive from TRBD1 or TRBD2 (5 bases each). The CDR3 extends over 13 amino acids. Germline V gene sequence: CDR1 MNHNS, CDR2 SASEGT. V was pared by 5 bases and J by 2 bases, with 10 bases between. This chain's CDR3 is CASSRDGTYEQYF. Written as DNA, the CDR3 is TGTGCCAGCAGTAGGGACGGAACCTACGAGCAGTACTTC.

This rearrangement joins TRBV6-5 to TRBJ2-3, with no clear D. Trimming stripped 7 bases from V and 4 bases from J, with 12 bases between. Germline CDR1 reads MNHEY; CDR2 reads SVGAGI. The CDR3 has 13 amino acids. This CDR3 reads CASTNPGADTQYF. In nucleotides, the CDR3 is TGTGCCAGCACCAATCCTGGGGCAGATACGCAGTATTTT.

The CDR3 nucleotides are TGCGCCAGCAGCCTAGGGGGCGCGAACACTGAAGCTTTCTTT. Its protein is CASSLGGANTEAFF. The rearrangement uses TRBV5-1 and TRBJ1-1; 7 nucleotides agree with TRBD1. V lost 4 bases and J lost 1; bases outside the gene matches: 4. This CDR3 contains 14 residues. CDR1 and CDR2 (germline): SGHRS, YFSETQ.

The V call is TRBV9, the J call TRBJ1-1; D ambiguous. The CDR3 is 13 amino acids. Germline lookup yields CDR1 SGDLS and CDR2 YYNGEE. V was shortened by 6 bases and J by 7 bases, with 16 bases between the two germline ends. DNA for the CDR3: TGTGCCAGCAACAACCCGGGAGAGGTTGAAGCTTTCTTT. Translation: CASNNPGEVEAFF. Full variable domain (remainder filled in from reference TRBV9 and TRBJ1-1): DSGVTQTPKHLITATGQRVTLRCSPRSGDLSVYWYQQSLDQGLQFLIQYYNGEERAKGNILERFSAQQFPDLHSELNLSSLELGDSALYFCASNNPGEVEAFFGQGTRLTVV.